This T cell receptor beta chain emerged from a study of blood T cell repertoires in COVID-19. Authors' analysis steps: By means of reference gene primer amplification, nucleated cell counts were estimated. Sequencing used immunoSEQ multiplex PCR; TCRdb keeps in-frame clones, though not all of them. D and trimming come from the DNA, and the V and J calls and clone size come from that table. The data show 250,000 to 350,000 clones, 90% seen once. CDR3 length: 13 residues. Germline V gene lookup returns CDR1 SEHNR and CDR2 FQNEAQ (reference sequence). The germline V and J ends were trimmed by 5 bases and 7 bases, with 14 bases remaining between them. Recruitment covered about two dozen US areas and drew participants whose ages spanned about 18 to 95 years. Cohorts were assigned according to the clinical history that participants reported.

Sequencing input: PBMCs or T cells enriched from blood (not recorded which). The sequence was collected from a young woman with acute COVID-19. The rearrangement joins TRBV7-9 to TRBJ1-2; D might be TRBD1 (5 bases). The CDR3 protein is CASSLSREGGYTF. In DNA form, the CDR3 reads TGTGCCAGCAGCCTGTCCAGGGAGGGTGGCTACACCTTC.